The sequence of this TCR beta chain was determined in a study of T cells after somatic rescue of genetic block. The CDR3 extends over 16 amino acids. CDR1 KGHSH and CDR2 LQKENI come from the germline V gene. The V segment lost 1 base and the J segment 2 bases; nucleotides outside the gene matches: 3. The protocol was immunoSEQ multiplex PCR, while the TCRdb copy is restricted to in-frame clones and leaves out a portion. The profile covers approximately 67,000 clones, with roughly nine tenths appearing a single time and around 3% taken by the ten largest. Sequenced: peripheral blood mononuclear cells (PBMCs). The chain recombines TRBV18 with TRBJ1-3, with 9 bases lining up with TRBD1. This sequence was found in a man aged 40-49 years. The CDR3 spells CASSPQQGAPGNTIYF. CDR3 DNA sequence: TGTGCCAGCTCACCACAACAGGGGGCACCTGGAAACACCATATATTTT.